These 18 T cell receptor beta chains came from one sample sequenced in a study of OX40 agonist ivuxolimab in advanced cancers. Profiled with immunoSEQ multiplex PCR; TCRdb holds only in-frame clones, not every one. This sample yields about 44,000 clones, of which about 91% are seen a single time; around 29% belongs to the top ten. The specimen comprised CD4+ or CD8+ T cells sorted from blood, sampled in a trial of the OX40 agonist ivuxolimab. These receptor sequences come from an adult with an advanced solid tumor such as melanoma, head and neck, liver or kidney cancer.

This clone was detected once. This chain joins TRBV4-3 and TRBJ2-1; D remains unclear. Between the trimmed V and J ends, which lost 4 bases and 1 base, there was a span of 11 bases. Germline lookup yields CDR1 LGHNA and CDR2 YSLEER. This CDR3 is 15 amino acids long. The CDR3 DNA reads TGCGCCAGCAGCCTCGAGTACGATTCCTACAATGAGCAGTTCTTC. It yields the protein CASSLEYDSYNEQFF.

This clone was detected once. The chain has TRBV7-6 and TRBJ1-3, with unresolved D. V gave up 3 bases and J gave up 3 bases, with 12 bases separating them. The CDR3 covers 15 residues. The germline gives CDR1 SGHVS, CDR2 FNYEAQ. Here the CDR3 reads CASSFEQSRGNTIYF. The CDR3 bases are TGTGCCAGCAGCTTTGAGCAGTCTCGTGGAAACACCATATATTTT.

V usage is TRBV9 and J usage is TRBJ2-3; D call uncertain. The CDR3 is 16 amino acids. Looked up from germline, CDR1 is SGDLS and CDR2 is YYNGEE. Trimming cost V 0 bases and J 2 bases, with 13 bases left between them. The CDR3 region is CASSVGGWGATDTQYF. DNA of the CDR3: TGTGCCAGCAGCGTAGGGGGTTGGGGTGCCACAGATACGCAGTATTTT.

The chain has TRBV7-8 and TRBJ2-1, with D perhaps TRBD1 (5 bases). The CDR3 is 16 residues long. Trimming left V 5 bases short and J 1 base short, with 15 bases between. Germline values: CDR1 SGHVS, CDR2 FQNEAQ. This CDR3 reads CASSPHRAGSYNEQFF. The CDR3 DNA reads TGTGCCAGCAGCCCCCATCGGGCAGGGTCCTACAATGAGCAGTTCTTC.

The chain links TRBV19 to TRBJ1-1; the match to TRBD1 covers 11 bases. V dropped 6 bases and J dropped 3; count of bases not matched to a gene: 15. From germline, CDR1 is LNHDA and CDR2 SQIVND (reference sequence). The length of the CDR3 is 18 residues. The CDR3 coding sequence is TGTGCCAGTAGCAGTCGGTCAGGACAGGGGGCTCCTGACACTGAAGCTTTCTTT. As protein: CASSSRSGQGAPDTEAFF.

V gene TRBV4-2 combines with J gene TRBJ2-3; D unclear. In germline, CDR1 is LGHNA, CDR2 YNFKEQ. The CDR3 has 15 residues. Between the trimmed V and J ends, which lost 1 base and 2 bases, there was a span of 10 bases. Written as DNA, the CDR3 is TGTGCCAGCAGCCAAGCTATTCAACCCACAGATACGCAGTATTTT. Encoded protein: CASSQAIQPTDTQYF.

The V and J genes are TRBV28 and TRBJ2-1; D is perhaps TRBD1 (5 bases). V shed 2 bases and J shed 7 bases, with 24 bases lying between them. Germline loops: CDR1 MDHEN, CDR2 SYDVKM. The CDR3 sequence is 18 residues long. The CDR3 bases are TGTGCCAGCAGTTTACGGTCGGTGTCATTTGGCAGGGCGAATGAGCAGTTCTTC. It is translated as CASSLRSVSFGRANEQFF.

J is TRBJ1-1 and V is TRBV27, with D possibly being TRBD1 (5 bases). Per the germline V gene, CDR1 is MNHEY and CDR2 is SMNVEV (reference sequence). Trimming cost V 2 bases and J 1 base, with 11 bases left between them. This CDR3 has 15 amino acids. This CDR3 reads CASSLTGTQNTEAFF. DNA of the CDR3: TGTGCCAGCAGTTTAACCGGGACTCAGAACACTGAAGCTTTCTTT.

The V gene is TRBV6-6, the J gene TRBJ2-1; TRBD1 matches 10 bases. The CDR3 totals 16 residues. V lost 2 bases to trimming and J lost 7 bases; unmatched junction nucleotides: 8. The germline V gene encodes CDR1 MNHNY and CDR2 SVGAGI (reference sequence). The CDR3 sequence: CASSYNDRGLRNEQFF. In DNA, the CDR3 is TGTGCCAGCAGTTACAACGACAGGGGGCTTAGGAATGAGCAGTTCTTC.

The V gene is TRBV20-1, the J gene TRBJ2-5, with unresolved D. Germline V lookup: CDR1 DFQATT, CDR2 SNEGSKA (reference sequence). CDR3 length equals 10 residues. Trimming pared 6 bases from V and 5 bases from J, leaving 7 bases between. Here the CDR3 reads CSANVETQYF. As DNA, the CDR3 is TGCAGTGCGAACGTTGAGACCCAGTACTTC.

V usage is TRBV27 and J usage is TRBJ2-6; D unclear. This CDR3 spans 14 amino acids. The germline V gene has CDR1 MNHEY and CDR2 SMNVEV (reference sequence). Trimming stripped 6 bases from V and 3 bases from J, with 9 bases between. The CDR3, as DNA: TGTGCCAGCAGACTGGGTTTTGGGGCCAACGTCCTGACTTTC. Amino acid sequence: CASRLGFGANVLTF.

The CDR3 reads CASSISLAAYEQYF. The CDR3 DNA reads TGTGCCAGTAGTATATCCCTAGCGGCCTACGAGCAGTACTTC. The chain carries TRBV19 and TRBJ2-7; 7 bases are a match to TRBD2. V was clipped by 2 bases and J by 2 bases; unmatched bases: 3. The CDR3 contains 14 residues. Germline V gene lookup returns CDR1 LNHDA and CDR2 SQIVND (reference sequence).

The gene calls are TRBV5-1 and TRBJ2-7; perhaps TRBD1 as D (5 bases). V was shortened by 3 bases and J by 2 bases, with 12 bases between the two germline ends. The germline gives CDR1 SGHRS, CDR2 YFSETQ. The CDR3 has 14 residues. CDR3 residues: CASSSDSLTYEQYF. DNA of the CDR3: TGCGCCAGCAGCTCTGACAGCCTTACCTACGAGCAGTACTTC. The full variable domain, in which reference TRBV5-1 and TRBJ2-7 provide the parts outside the CDR3, is KAGVTQTPRYLIKTRGQQVTLSCSPISGHRSVSWYQQTPGQGLQFLFEYFSETQRNKGNFPGRFSGRQFSNSRSEMNVSTLELGDSALYLCASSSDSLTYEQYFGPGTRLTVT.

The chain links TRBV5-8 to TRBJ1-5, with D hard to call. The CDR3 is made up of 15 amino acids. Germline assignment: CDR1 SGHTS and CDR2 YDEGEE. V was clipped by 3 bases and J by 3 bases, with 13 bases between them. Written as DNA, the CDR3 is TGTGCCAGCAGCTGGACCCGGTCACACAATCAGCCCCAGCATTTT. Encoded protein: CASSWTRSHNQPQHF.

A single count supports this clone. The chain uses TRBV9 and TRBJ2-5, with 9 bases aligning to TRBD1. The CDR3 runs 15 residues. The junction had 8 bases not matched to a gene; V was cut back by 4 bases and J by 4 bases. Germline lookup yields CDR1 SGDLS and CDR2 YYNGEE. CDR3 in amino acids: CASSTSGTGRETQYF. CDR3 nucleotides: TGTGCCAGCAGCACTTCCGGGACAGGGAGAGAGACCCAGTACTTC.

This chain joins TRBV5-1 and TRBJ1-1; D call uncertain. V was pared by 4 bases and J by 4 bases, with 11 bases between. Per the germline V gene, CDR1 is SGHRS and CDR2 is YFSETQ. The CDR3 extends over 13 amino acids. The CDR3 DNA reads TGCGCCAGCAGCAGCCTCGAGGGCACTGAAGCTTTCTTT. This gives the protein CASSSLEGTEAFF.

The rearrangement links TRBV5-1 to TRBJ2-7; the D gene could be TRBD1 or TRBD2 (5 bases each). Looked up from germline, CDR1 is SGHRS and CDR2 is YFSETQ. This CDR3 is 16 amino acids long. Trimming stripped 4 bases from V and 1 base from J, with 18 bases between. The DNA of the CDR3 is TGCGCCAGCAGCGTAACCGGGACGAAGTCGTCCTACGAGCAGTACTTC. It codes for CASSVTGTKSSYEQYF.

CDR3 protein: CASSPPTGGSYNEQFF. In DNA form, the CDR3 reads TGTGCCAGCAGTCCACCGACAGGAGGCTCCTACAATGAGCAGTTCTTC. This chain uses TRBV28 with TRBJ2-1; TRBD1 is a possible D gene (6 bases). V was pared by 5 bases and J by 0 bases, with 14 bases between. The germline V gene encodes CDR1 MDHEN and CDR2 SYDVKM. The CDR3 is 16 residues long.